These T cell receptor beta chains were read from a single sample in a study of CD8+ T cells in alopecia areata. Some clones are missing from TCRdb's copy, which holds only in-frame ones; the method was immunoSEQ multiplex PCR. The sample consists of 150,000 to 200,000 clones, approximately 67% of them appearing once. The sample consisted of CD4+ T cells sorted from blood, taken around week 50, from a patient treated with tofacitinib. These receptors all come from a human donor with alopecia areata. CDR3s include the opening cysteine and the closing phenylalanine or tryptophan.

v_call	j_call	cdr3_aa
TRBV30	TRBJ1-1	CAWSPWGTESTTEAFF
TRBV2	TRBJ2-3	CASTGGTTDTQYF
TRBV29-1	TRBJ2-7	CSVGPGQGPYEQYF
TRBV19	TRBJ1-5	CASSTTWIQPQHF
TRBV30	TRBJ1-4	CAWSASGQSHEKLFF
TRBV29-1	TRBJ2-1	CSVHDRGRNNEQFF
TRBV5-1	TRBJ2-2	CASRRGSLDTGELFF
TRBV30	TRBJ2-3	CAWSRVTVQYF
TRBV6-1	TRBJ1-2	CANRGSDNYGYTF
TRBV6-1	TRBJ2-3	CASTGLAGVLDTQYF
TRBV29-1	TRBJ1-1	CSVKGSAEAFF
TRBV19	TRBJ1-6	CASSTADDSPLHF
TRBV4-1	TRBJ1-1	CASSFGTKNTEAFF
TRBV18	TRBJ1-1	CASSPRLDTEAFF
TRBV29-1	TRBJ2-1	CSVTRLNEQFF
TRBV15	TRBJ1-1	CATSRNYERNTEAFF
TRBV6-5	TRBJ2-3	CASSYNRATDTQYF
TRBV18	TRBJ1-2	CASSQQGITYGYTF
TRBV29-1	TRBJ2-4	CSVGARSALDIQYF
TRBV2	TRBJ2-2	CASRGSGGYTGELFF